Shown below are 27 T cell receptor beta chains from a single sample sequenced in a study of blood T cell repertoires in COVID-19. The data were produced by immunoSEQ multiplex PCR, yet TCRdb's version contains in-frame clones alone and is incomplete. Here the sample spans fewer than 350,000 clones, around 90% being singletons. The sample comprised PBMCs or T cells enriched from blood (not recorded which). The origin of the receptors is a woman aged 18 to 35 with acute COVID-19.

CDR3 bases: TGTGCCAGCAGCTTGTTACAGAGGAACACCGGGGAGCTGTTTTTT. This codes for CASSLLQRNTGELFF. The J gene is TRBJ2-2, the V gene TRBV5-6; D unresolved. The CDR3 sequence is 15 residues long. V dropped 1 base and J dropped 1 base, with 8 bases sitting between them. Germline values: CDR1 SGHDT, CDR2 YYEEEE. The complete variable domain, with remaining parts taken from reference TRBV5-6 and TRBJ2-2, reads DAGVTQSPTHLIKTRGQQVTLRCSPKSGHDTVSWYQQALGQGPQFIFQYYEEEERQRGNFPDRFSGHQFPNYSSELNVNALLLGDSALYLCASSLLQRNTGELFFGEGSRLTVL.

In DNA form, the CDR3 reads TGCGCCAGCAGCTTGGCCGGACTAGCGGGAGTCTACAATGAGCAGTTCTTC. This translates into CASSLAGLAGVYNEQFF. The chain carries TRBV5-1 and TRBJ2-1; 13 nucleotides align to TRBD2. The CDR3 covers 17 residues. CDR1 SGHRS and CDR2 YFSETQ come from the germline V gene. V lost 0 bases and J lost 3; bases outside the gene matches: 3.

The chain links TRBV5-5 to TRBJ2-5; a weak D match, TRBD1 (5 bases). Looked up from germline, CDR1 is SGHKS and CDR2 is YYEKEE (reference sequence). CDR3 size: 12 residues. V dropped 2 bases and J dropped 5 bases, with 7 bases sitting between them. This chain's CDR3 is CASSFRVETQYF. CDR3 sequence (DNA): TGTGCCAGCAGCTTCAGGGTGGAGACCCAGTACTTC.

The chain links TRBV27 to TRBJ1-2; D perhaps matches TRBD1 (6 bases). CDR3 size: 17 residues. Trimming left V 7 bases short and J 4 bases short, with 25 bases between. In germline, CDR1 is MNHEY, CDR2 SMNVEV (reference sequence). The CDR3 nucleotides read TGTGCCAGCACCCGAATAGGACAGCCGAGGGGTCCCTATGGCTACACCTTC. Translation: CASTRIGQPRGPYGYTF.

V usage is TRBV19 and J usage is TRBJ1-2; D unresolved. V lost 8 bases to trimming and J lost 0 bases, with 16 bases between them. This CDR3 spans 15 amino acids. Looked up from germline, CDR1 is LNHDA and CDR2 is SQIVND (reference sequence). CDR3 sequence: CASGRTFSANYGYTF. DNA for the CDR3: TGTGCCAGTGGGCGTACCTTCTCAGCTAACTATGGCTACACCTTC. Full variable domain (missing parts from reference TRBV19 and TRBJ1-2): DGGITQSPKYLFRKEGQNVTLSCEQNLNHDAMYWYRQDPGQGLRLIYYSQIVNDFQKGDIAEGYSVSREKKESFPLTVTSAQKNPTAFYLCASGRTFSANYGYTFGSGTRLTVV.

The chain links TRBV30 to TRBJ2-1; D unresolved. Germline assignment: CDR1 GTSNPN and CDR2 SVGIG (reference sequence). Trimming took 4 bases from V and 6 from J, leaving 13 bases between them. The CDR3 sequence is 13 residues long. CDR3 sequence reads: CAWTRESANEQFF. CDR3 in DNA: TGTGCCTGGACGCGAGAGTCTGCCAATGAGCAGTTCTTC.

The genes are TRBV5-1 and TRBJ2-1, with 10 nucleotides matching TRBD2. V was pared by 4 bases and J by 5 bases, with 6 bases of the junction left unmatched. The CDR3 length is 15 residues. Germline-derived CDR1 and CDR2 are SGHRS and YFSETQ. The CDR3 DNA follows: TGCGCCAGCAGCCCTCGGCTAGCGGGAGACAATGAGCAGTTCTTC. This encodes CASSPRLAGDNEQFF.

V is TRBV3-1 (or the pseudogene TRBV3-2) and J is TRBJ1-4; TRBD1 matches at 9 bases. The J segment lost 3 bases and the V segment lost 1 base, leaving 3 bases of the junction unmatched. The CDR3 has 16 residues. Germline CDR1 is LGHDT and CDR2 is YNNKEL (reference sequence). In nucleotides, the CDR3 is TGTGCCAGCAGCCAAGGGACAGGGGTATCTAATGAAAAACTGTTTTTT. Translated, it gives CASSQGTGVSNEKLFF.

The DNA for the CDR3 is TGTGCCAGCAGCCGAGGGACTAGCTCCTACAATGAGCAGTTCTTC. It specifies CASSRGTSSYNEQFF. The chain employs TRBV4-2 and TRBJ2-1, with 8 bases that match TRBD2. The V gene end was trimmed by 4 bases and the J gene end by 0 bases; junction bases not matched to a gene: 2. The CDR3 loop spans 15 amino acids. CDR1 and CDR2 from the germline V gene are LGHNA and YNFKEQ.

V gene TRBV4-1 combines with J gene TRBJ1-4; a weak D match, TRBD1 (6 bases). V was cut by 4 bases and J by 7 bases, with 16 bases left in between. The CDR3 totals 15 residues. Germline values: CDR1 MGHRA, CDR2 YSYEKL. For the CDR3, the DNA is TGCGCCAGCAGCCTAAGTAAGGGCAGGGGTGAAAAACTGTTTTTT. It yields the protein CASSLSKGRGEKLFF.

CDR3 DNA sequence: TGCGCCAGCAGCCAAGATAGGCGGGTGAACACTGAAGCTTTCTTT. It is translated as CASSQDRRVNTEAFF. The V gene is TRBV4-1, the J gene TRBJ1-1; D is ambiguous. Germline loops: CDR1 MGHRA, CDR2 YSYEKL. V was shortened by 0 bases and J by 0 bases, with 8 bases between the two germline ends. The CDR3 contains 15 residues.

V usage is TRBV4-2 and J usage is TRBJ1-5; D gene ambiguous. This CDR3 has 16 residues. Between the trimmed V and J ends, which lost 1 base and 0 bases, there was a span of 10 bases. Germline CDR1 LGHNA, CDR2 YNFKEQ. The DNA for the CDR3 is TGTGCCAGCAGCCAAGGGGCGGGCCATAGCAATCAGCCCCAGCATTTT. Residues: CASSQGAGHSNQPQHF.

This clone is a singleton in its sample. The chain joins TRBV28 to TRBJ1-2; a possible D gene is TRBD1 (5 bases). Trimming took off 4 bases at V and 4 bases at J, with 19 bases between the two ends. Germline CDR1 reads MDHEN; CDR2 reads SYDVKM. CDR3 length: 16 residues. The CDR3 DNA is TGTGCCAGCAGTTCTCCAAACAGTGGGACTAGCTATGGCTACACCTTC. Translated: CASSSPNSGTSYGYTF.

This sequence joins TRBV30 and TRBJ1-5; D might be TRBD1 (5 bases). V was shortened by 2 bases and J by 7 bases, with 12 bases between the two germline ends. The length of the CDR3 is 13 residues. Germline values: CDR1 GTSNPN, CDR2 SVGIG (reference sequence). CDR3 DNA: TGTGCCTGGAGTCTAAGGGGTTTACAGCCCCAGCATTTT. Protein: CAWSLRGLQPQHF.

This chain connects TRBV28 to TRBJ2-1, with D perhaps TRBD1 (5 bases). V was trimmed by 1 base and J by 14 bases, leaving 12 bases between them. The germline CDR1 and CDR2 sequences are MDHEN and SYDVKM. This CDR3 has 12 residues. The CDR3 DNA follows: TGTGCCAGCAGTTTATCAGGCAGGGCTGAGTTCTTC. This translates into CASSLSGRAEFF.

The chain carries TRBV14 and TRBJ1-2, with 7 bases aligning to TRBD1. The germline CDR1 and CDR2 sequences are SGHDN and FVKESK. V lost 3 bases, J lost 7 bases, and 8 bases stayed unmatched. CDR3 length: 14 amino acids. CDR3 amino acids: CASSQIRQGGGYTF. CDR3 DNA sequence: TGTGCCAGCAGCCAGATCCGACAGGGTGGTGGCTACACCTTC.

The chain couples TRBV5-6 to TRBJ2-1; 9 nucleotides line up with TRBD2. Germline assignment: CDR1 SGHDT and CDR2 YYEEEE. The trim removed 0 bases at V and 8 bases at J, leaving 15 bases unmatched. The CDR3 runs 18 residues. For the CDR3, the DNA is TGTGCCAGCAGCTTGGCCGGGGGTCTAGCGGGATTCGGGGATGAGCAGTTCTTC. As protein: CASSLAGGLAGFGDEQFF.

This chain connects TRBV11-2 to TRBJ1-3, with D maybe TRBD1 (5 bases). The germline CDR1 and CDR2 sequences are SGHAT and FQNNGV. Trimming removed 1 base at V and 0 bases at J, with 16 bases between. This CDR3 comprises 18 residues. CDR3 loop: CASSLVRGASSSGNTIYF. CDR3 in DNA: TGTGCCAGCAGCTTAGTTCGTGGGGCCTCAAGCTCTGGAAACACCATATATTTT.

The rearrangement joins TRBV4-1 to TRBJ2-2; TRBD1 matches 9 bases. This CDR3 is built from 15 residues. The V gene's germline CDR1 is MGHRA and CDR2 YSYEKL. The V gene end was trimmed by 5 bases and the J gene end by 2 bases; junction bases not matched to a gene: 3. Here the CDR3 reads CASSGGQGNTGELFF. CDR3 DNA: TGCGCCAGCAGCGGGGGACAGGGAAACACCGGGGAGCTGTTTTTT.

This clone is a singleton in its sample. The chain joins TRBV24-1 to TRBJ2-7, with a possible D match to TRBD1 (6 bases). The V end lost 1 base, the J end lost 5 bases, and 17 bases lay between the germline ends. Germline lookup yields CDR1 KGHDR and CDR2 SFDVKD. The CDR3 length is 16 residues. This CDR3 is CATSDFVGAGIHEQYF. The CDR3, as DNA: TGTGCCACCAGTGATTTCGTGGGGGCCGGGATCCACGAGCAGTACTTC.

The chain uses TRBV27 and TRBJ2-5, with D possibly matching TRBD1 (6 bases). This CDR3 has 13 amino acids. Looked up from germline, CDR1 is MNHEY and CDR2 is SMNVEV (reference sequence). V was shortened by 5 bases and J by 1 base, with 8 bases between the two germline ends. CDR3 nucleotide sequence: TGTGCCAGCAGTCGACAGGTCCAAGAGACCCAGTACTTC. It yields the protein CASSRQVQETQYF.

The V and J genes are TRBV28 and TRBJ2-2, with D hard to call. This CDR3 has 16 amino acids. Per the germline V gene, CDR1 is MDHEN and CDR2 is SYDVKM. Trimming took off 3 bases at V and 6 bases at J, with 17 bases between the two ends. The CDR3 DNA reads as TGTGCCAGCAGTTTGTACCCTAGATCTGTGCCCGGGGAGCTGTTTTTT. Translating it yields CASSLYPRSVPGELFF.

The chain is built from TRBV6-5 and TRBJ1-6; D ambiguous. Germline V gene sequence: CDR1 MNHEY, CDR2 SVGAGI. This CDR3 is built from 13 residues. V was pared by 0 bases and J by 9 bases, with 6 bases between. The CDR3 reads CASSYSEGSPLHF. The CDR3 DNA is TGTGCCAGCAGTTACTCTGAGGGTTCACCCCTCCACTTT.

The chain is built from TRBV11-2 and TRBJ1-4; 8 positions match TRBD1. The V gene's germline CDR1 is SGHAT and CDR2 FQNNGV. The CDR3 is made up of 15 amino acids. The J segment lost 7 bases and the V segment lost 1 base, leaving 5 bases of the junction unmatched. The CDR3 region has the DNA TGTGCCAGCAGCTTAGGGCCAGGGGGCGGTGAAAAACTGTTTTTT. Its translation is CASSLGPGGGEKLFF.

The V gene is TRBV9, the J gene TRBJ2-1; TRBD2 matches 14 bases. Germline CDR1 SGDLS, CDR2 YYNGEE. Germline trimming cut 5 bases from V and 0 bases from J; bases unmatched to any gene: 1. This CDR3 region has 16 residues. The CDR3 DNA is TGTGCCAGCAGGGGGACTAGCGGGAGCTCCTACAATGAGCAGTTCTTC. This codes for CASRGTSGSSYNEQFF.

V and J are TRBV28 and TRBJ2-3; 7 bases agree with TRBD1. Per germline, CDR1 MDHEN and CDR2 SYDVKM. There are 14 residues in the CDR3. V shed 3 bases, J shed 6 bases, and the junction held 6 bases outside the gene matches. In nucleotides, the CDR3 is TGTGCCAGCAGTTTGGCAGGGGGTAGGGATACGCAGTATTTT. Amino acids: CASSLAGGRDTQYF.

J is TRBJ1-1 and V is TRBV11-2, with D perhaps TRBD1 (5 bases). The ends were cut back, 4 bases at V and 3 bases at J, with 12 bases in the middle. The CDR3 consists of 14 residues. From germline, CDR1 is SGHAT and CDR2 FQNNGV. The CDR3 DNA reads as TGTGCCAGCAGCTCACAGGTCTGGGACACTGAAGCTTTCTTT. Translated, it gives CASSSQVWDTEAFF.